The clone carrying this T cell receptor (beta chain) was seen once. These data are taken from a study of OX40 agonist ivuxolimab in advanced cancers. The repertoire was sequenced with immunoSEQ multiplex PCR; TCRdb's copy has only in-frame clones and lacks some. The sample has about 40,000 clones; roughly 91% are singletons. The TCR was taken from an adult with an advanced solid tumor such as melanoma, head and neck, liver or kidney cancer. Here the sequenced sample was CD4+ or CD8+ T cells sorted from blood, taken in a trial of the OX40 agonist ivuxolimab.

DNA of the CDR3: TGTGCCAGCAGCTCCCACCCGGGACAGAGCTCTGGAAACACCATATATTTT. It is translated as CASSSHPGQSSGNTIYF. The rearrangement joins TRBV11-3 to TRBJ1-3; 7 nucleotides align to TRBD1. V gave up 4 bases and J gave up 0 bases; unmatched junction bases: 9. Germline assignment: CDR1 SGHNT and CDR2 YENEEA. This CDR3 is built from 17 residues. Supplemented by reference TRBV11-3 and TRBJ1-3, the full variable domain reads EAGVVQSPRYKIIEKKQPVAFWCNPISGHNTLYWYLQNLGQGPELLIRYENEEAVDDSQLPKDRFSAERLKGVDSTLKIQPAELGDSAVYLCASSSHPGQSSGNTIYFGEGSWLTVV.